This T cell receptor beta chain was recorded in a study of cytomegalovirus exposure and HLA in healthy donors. Across the whole study: Both the 100 to 150 validation repertoires and the 666 first-cohort repertoires used the same platform, as reported by a later analysis.

The assay was immunoSEQ multiplex PCR, and TCRdb's table has in-frame clones only and misses some. Of some 79,000 clones listed, about 93% are singletons. Germline values: CDR1 MNHEY, CDR2 SVGAGI. This CDR3 has 16 residues. Germline trimming cut 0 bases from V and 2 bases from J; bases unmatched to any gene: 4. The chain is built from TRBV6-5 and TRBJ2-7; 10 bases agree with TRBD2. This sequence originates from a woman under 30 in good health and CMV-seropositive. The source material was PBMCs. The CDR3 protein is CASSYSTSGRAYEQYF. CDR3 nucleotides: TGTGCCAGCAGTTACTCGACCAGCGGGAGGGCCTACGAGCAGTACTTC.